Shown below are 11 T cell receptor beta chains from a single sample sequenced in a study of T-cell reconstitution after alpha-beta-depleted transplantation in children (dated by TCRdb to about 2016). What the treatment or condition label conveys for this sample: allogeneic hematopoietic cell transplantation with graft depleted of TCRalphabeta T cells and CD19 B cells. The library was built by means of PCR. Instrument on record: Illumina HiSeq 2500. TCR libraries were prepared with molecular barcoding, using unique molecular identifiers to normalize TCRbeta repertoire quantification. The public sequencing data were trimmed at Q25 with fastp and processed into clonotypes with MiXCR by TCRdb, which kept only in-frame beta chains. For every CDR3 protein sequence, its rows merge into one entry that carries the most common genes and DNA. Present in this sample are 550,000 to 600,000 distinct CDR3 sequences, 20% to 25% of which were seen just once. Less than 15% of the sample is in the top ten clones.

Material: PBMCs, mostly from graft donor cells, obtained 360 days after TCRalphabeta/CD19-depleted stem cell transplant. The receptors stem from a boy under three years old who had a stem cell transplant for acute myeloid leukemia, so the T cells may come from the graft donor.

This chain links TRBV4-2 with TRBJ2-5, with D unclear. The CDR3 loop spans 14 amino acids. Germline CDR1 reads LGHNA; CDR2 reads YNFKEQ. V lost 0 bases and J lost 5, with 10 bases in between. The DNA of the CDR3 is TGTGCCAGCAGCCAAGATCTGGGTGGCGAGACCCAGTACTTC. Protein product: CASSQDLGGETQYF.

This clonotype was found many times. This chain connects TRBV29-1 to TRBJ1-1; TRBD1 might be the D (6 bases). This CDR3 has 13 residues. Trimming pared 3 bases from V and 5 bases from J, leaving 13 bases between. Germline V CDR1 and CDR2: SQVTM, ANQGSEA. For the CDR3, the DNA is TGCAGCGTTGAGGGGAGGGGACATACTGAAGCTTTCTTT. It is translated as CSVEGRGHTEAFF.

This chain links TRBV6-2 or TRBV6-3 with TRBJ2-7, with TRBD1 matching over 8 bases. V lost 1 base and J lost 4; bases outside the gene matches: 9. CDR3 size: 16 residues. Germline CDR1 MNHEY, CDR2 SVGEGT. CDR3 sequence reads: CASSYFLGTGEYEQYF. CDR3 nucleotide sequence: TGTGCCAGCAGTTACTTCCTCGGGACAGGTGAATACGAGCAGTACTTC.

There are a few counts of this clonotype. The chain carries TRBV10-3 and TRBJ2-7; D call uncertain. The germline V and J ends were trimmed by 2 bases and 4 bases, with 9 bases remaining between them. The CDR3 sequence is 13 residues long. Germline loops: CDR1 ENHRY, CDR2 SYGVKD. The DNA of the CDR3 is TGTGCCATCAGTGAGGAACAACCTTACGAGCAGTACTTC. Protein sequence: CAISEEQPYEQYF.

This clonotype was counted only a few times. The chain combines TRBV12-3 or TRBV12-4 with TRBJ1-1; D unresolved. Trimming pared 5 bases from V and 6 bases from J, leaving 13 bases between. The CDR3 contains 13 residues. This CDR3 is CASSPLSSAEAFF. The DNA of the CDR3 is TGTGCCAGCAGTCCGTTGTCTTCGGCTGAAGCTTTCTTT.

At least ten counts were recorded for this clonotype. This rearrangement joins TRBV6-5 to TRBJ1-5; weak D call: TRBD1 (5 bases). Germline lookup yields CDR1 MNHEY and CDR2 SVGAGI. This CDR3 is 15 amino acids long. Trimming cost V 2 bases and J 7 bases, with 15 bases left between them. Here the CDR3 DNA reads TGTGCCAGCAGTTACGCAGGAACGGGGGGGCAGCCCCAGCATTTT. It yields the protein CASSYAGTGGQPQHF.

The gene calls are TRBV5-6 and TRBJ1-5; 11 bases map to TRBD1. The germline CDR1 and CDR2 sequences are SGHDT and YYEEEE. The CDR3 extends over 16 amino acids. V lost 3 bases and J lost 6; bases outside the gene matches: 8. The CDR3 is CASSYLRDRGSQPQHF. The CDR3 coding sequence is TGTGCCAGCAGCTACCTCCGGGACAGGGGGTCTCAGCCCCAGCATTTT.

The V and J genes are TRBV20-1 and TRBJ1-4; D call uncertain. Germline CDR1 and CDR2: DFQATT and SNEGSKA (reference sequence). V was cut by 1 base and J by 4 bases, with 4 bases left in between. CDR3 size: 12 residues. The CDR3 nucleotides are TGCAGTGCTAGAGGGCGTAATGAAAAACTGTTTTTT. As protein: CSARGRNEKLFF.

This clonotype has ten or more counts. The rearrangement joins TRBV7-2 to TRBJ2-1; D tentatively reads TRBD1 or TRBD2 (5 bases each). The CDR3 has 15 residues. V was clipped by 8 bases and J by 0 bases, with 14 bases between them. The germline gives CDR1 SGHTA, CDR2 FQGNSA. DNA for the CDR3: TGTGCCAGCGGTGGGTGGGGGAGCTCCTACAATGAGCAGTTCTTC. It yields the protein CASGGWGSSYNEQFF.

There are many counts of this clonotype. V usage is TRBV4-1 and J usage is TRBJ1-2; D might be TRBD1 (6 bases). V gave up 0 bases and J gave up 7 bases, with 15 bases separating them. Germline assignment: CDR1 MGHRA and CDR2 YSYEKL. The length of the CDR3 is 15 residues. The CDR3 nucleotides read TGCGCCAGCAGCCAAGAGAGCAGGGGAAGGAGTGGCTACACCTTC. Its translation: CASSQESRGRSGYTF.

The V gene is TRBV7-9, the J gene TRBJ2-5; TRBD2 matches 9 bases. Trimming removed 2 bases from V and 2 bases from J; junction bases left unmatched: 3. The germline gives CDR1 SEHNR, CDR2 FQNEAQ (reference sequence). The CDR3 runs to 15 residues. The CDR3 region is CASSLRLAVQETQYF. The CDR3 DNA reads as TGTGCCAGCAGCTTAAGACTAGCGGTTCAAGAGACCCAGTACTTC.